The rows below give T cell receptor beta chains drawn from one sample of a study of tumour-infiltrating T cells in Burkitt lymphoma. TCRdb's copy holds only in-frame clones and misses some; the assay was immunoSEQ multiplex PCR. This table has tens of thousands of clones, around 30% appearing once. The sequencing input was tumor tissue. The receptor source for this set is a human donor with Burkitt lymphoma. Both conserved end residues are part of each CDR3. Size tells how often a clone was seen (once, few, many) or the class of an expanded clone, and some rows leave it out.

J gene	V gene	clone size	CDR3 protein
TRBJ2-1	TRBV5-1	-	CASTHTGPTNNEQFF
TRBJ1-5	TRBV30	few	CAWSVGQGIGNQPQHF
TRBJ1-2	TRBV7-2	-	CASSLDWGANYGYTF
TRBJ2-1	TRBV5-4	-	CASSLTGGHEQFF
TRBJ1-4	TRBV7-2	-	CASSPNGSKGKLFF
TRBJ2-7	TRBV7-2	few	CASSFLSGGAKEQYF
TRBJ2-2	TRBV5-6	few	CASSFRAAGRDSYGELFF
TRBJ2-5	TRBV7-6	few	CASSMASRGRETQYF
TRBJ1-2	TRBV5-1	-	CASSWDRGDGYTF
TRBJ2-7	TRBV25-1	few	CASSIGGQRYEQYF
TRBJ2-7	TRBV28	few	CASSLGQTYYEQYF
TRBJ2-5	TRBV2	few	CASSVVEETQYF
TRBJ2-1	TRBV23-1	-	CASAHAGIPSSYNEQFF
TRBJ1-1	TRBV20-1	-	CSAPDIPEAFF
TRBJ1-4	TRBV5-1	few	CASSLGSVEKLFF
TRBJ1-1	TRBV5-6	few	CASSSTGLYAPEAFF
TRBJ2-5	TRBV7-9	-	CASSSGEDTSQETQYF
TRBJ1-1	TRBV5-1	-	CASSLGTGNMNTEAFF
TRBJ1-1	TRBV15	few	CATSRGQRMNTEAFF
TRBJ2-2	TRBV2	few	CASSGYGELFF
TRBJ2-6	TRBV2	-	CARKTGAPGANVLTF
TRBJ2-7	TRBV7-9	-	CASSPRQPSYEQYF
TRBJ2-5	TRBV4-1	-	CASSQDRREETQYF
TRBJ1-2	TRBV2	-	CASREGTGDRHTF
TRBJ1-6	TRBV7-2	few	CASSSGQIHNSPLHF
TRBJ2-7	TRBV2	-	CASSADRTYEQYF
TRBJ2-5	TRBV7-6	-	CASSPRGAGVGVQETQYF
TRBJ1-2	TRBV2	-	CASSEPRDLFRIGYTF
TRBJ2-5	TRBV19	-	CASSIMARGRETQYF
TRBJ2-2	TRBV7-6	-	CASSFSGPANTGELFF
TRBJ1-2	TRBV12-5	once	CASGLSGREEGYGYTF
TRBJ1-6	TRBV9	-	CASSGPGRYNSPLHF
TRBJ2-3	TRBV7-9	-	CASSPISTDTQYF
TRBJ1-1	TRBV5-8	-	CASSWVGTGGFTEAFF
TRBJ2-2	TRBV5-4	once	CASSLASYTGELFF
TRBJ1-6	TRBV18	-	CASSPGQGASPLHF
TRBJ1-2	TRBV10-3	-	CAISVRSDISNYGYTF
TRBJ1-6	TRBV7-9	-	CASSLIGGLNSPLHF
TRBJ1-2	TRBV2	-	CASNTATALYGYTF
TRBJ2-5	TRBV27	few	CASSFRPETQYF
TRBJ2-7	TRBV5-1	-	CASSFTQGAGGEQYF
TRBJ2-5	TRBV29-1	-	CSVSGGGRRTQYF